The 20 T cell receptor beta chains presented below share a single source sample, sequenced in a study of blood T cell repertoires in COVID-19. Profiling relied on immunoSEQ multiplex PCR, and the TCRdb table lists in-frame clones only, not all of them. The sample records about 230,000 clones, roughly 80% being singletons. The sequencing input was peripheral blood. All receptors derive from a woman older than 75 with COVID-19, enrolled during active disease.

There are a few counts of this clone. The gene calls are TRBV18 and TRBJ2-5; D gene unclear. The V end was cut by 2 bases, the J end by 5 bases, with 6 bases between. This CDR3 has 12 amino acids. Germline assignment: CDR1 KGHSH and CDR2 LQKENI. Here the CDR3 DNA reads TGTGCCAGCTCACCAGAGAGTGAGACCCAGTACTTC. Amino acid sequence: CASSPESETQYF.

The chain employs TRBV7-2 and TRBJ2-1, with D possibly being TRBD2 (6 bases). Germline loops: CDR1 SGHTA, CDR2 FQGNSA. The V end was cut by 1 base, the J end by 0 bases, with 10 bases between. The CDR3 has 16 residues. Here the CDR3 DNA reads TGTGCCAGCAGCTTAGACGCTAGCGTCTCCTACAATGAGCAGTTCTTC. Translation gives CASSLDASVSYNEQFF. The variable domain in full, completed from reference TRBV7-2 and TRBJ2-1, reads GAGVSQSPSNKVTEKGKDVELRCDPISGHTALYWYRQSLGQGLEFLIYFQGNSAPDKSGLPSDRFSAERTGGSVSTLTIQRTQQEDSAVYLCASSLDASVSYNEQFFGPGTRLTVL.

The rearrangement joins TRBV24-1 to TRBJ2-3, with a possible D match to TRBD2 (6 bases). The V end was cut by 1 base, the J end by 2 bases, with 15 bases between. The CDR3 consists of 17 residues. The V gene's germline CDR1 is KGHDR and CDR2 SFDVKD. As DNA, the CDR3 is TGTGCCACCAGTGATTTAAGGCGGGACTCTTACACAGATACGCAGTATTTT. It is translated as CATSDLRRDSYTDTQYF.

This clone was detected only a few times. The chain has TRBV3-1 (or the pseudogene TRBV3-2) and TRBJ2-2, with D possibly TRBD1 on 5 matching bases. Germline-derived CDR1 and CDR2 are LGHDT and YNNKEL (reference sequence). V was cut by 1 base and J by 10 bases, with 7 bases left in between. There are 12 residues in the CDR3. The CDR3 coding sequence is TGTGCCAGCAGCCAAGCAGGGCTGGAGCTGTTTTTT. This sequence encodes CASSQAGLELFF.

CDR3 in DNA: TGTGCCAGCAGTTTACTGGAGACTTCTGAAGCTTTCTTT. Amino acid sequence: CASSLLETSEAFF. The chain has TRBV28 and TRBJ1-1; D is undetermined. V dropped 2 bases and J dropped 6 bases, with 10 bases sitting between them. The CDR3 has 13 amino acids. Germline lookup yields CDR1 MDHEN and CDR2 SYDVKM.

This chain uses TRBV30 with TRBJ2-2; D not resolved. Germline CDR1 and CDR2: GTSNPN and SVGIG (reference sequence). This CDR3 is 14 amino acids long. V lost 3 bases, J lost 3 bases, and 11 bases lay in between. The CDR3 DNA sequence: TGTGCCTGGAGCGTTAAAAGCTACACCGGGGAGCTGTTTTTT. Protein: CAWSVKSYTGELFF.

The V and J genes are TRBV3-1 (or the pseudogene TRBV3-2) and TRBJ1-5; the D is unclear. V was clipped by 3 bases and J by 6 bases, with 6 bases between them. Germline loops: CDR1 LGHDT, CDR2 YNNKEL (reference sequence). The CDR3 has 12 amino acids. DNA for the CDR3: TGTGCCAGCAGCCATAGAGGTCAGCCCCAGCATTTT. Protein sequence: CASSHRGQPQHF.

This clone was counted once. This chain uses TRBV7-3 with TRBJ2-3; 7 positions agree with TRBD2. Germline trimming cut 1 base from V and 0 bases from J; bases unmatched to any gene: 4. This CDR3 is built from 16 residues. From germline, CDR1 is SGHTA and CDR2 FQGTGA. The CDR3 nucleotides are TGTGCCAGCAGCTTAATAGCGGGTTCTAGCACAGATACGCAGTATTTT. It encodes CASSLIAGSSTDTQYF. The full variable domain, rest sourced from reference TRBV7-3 and TRBJ2-3, is GAGVSQTPSNKVTEKGKYVELRCDPISGHTALYWYRQSLGQGPEFLIYFQGTGAADDSGLPNDRFFAVRPEGSVSTLKIQRTERGDSAVYLCASSLIAGSSTDTQYFGPGTRLTVL.

The chain recombines TRBV3-1 (or the pseudogene TRBV3-2) with TRBJ2-7; TRBD2 matches 10 bases. Per germline, CDR1 LGHDT and CDR2 YNNKEL (reference sequence). The trim removed 1 base at V and 4 bases at J, leaving 4 bases unmatched. This CDR3 has 15 residues. The chain's CDR3 is CASSQVSSGSYEQYF. For the CDR3, the DNA is TGTGCCAGCAGCCAAGTATCTAGCGGGAGTTACGAGCAGTACTTC.

About this clone itself: Other nucleotide sequences in the sample specify the same CDR3. V is TRBV5-1 and J is TRBJ2-1; 9 bases are shared with TRBD1. With V trimmed by 0 bases and J by 1 base, 2 bases remained unmatched. Germline V lookup: CDR1 SGHRS, CDR2 YFSETQ. The CDR3 runs to 16 residues. The chain's CDR3 is CASSLEGQGSYNEQFF. The CDR3 nucleotides read TGCGCCAGCAGCTTGGAAGGACAGGGGTCCTACAATGAGCAGTTCTTC.

The rearrangement uses TRBV28 and TRBJ1-1, with a possible D match to TRBD1 (5 bases). The CDR3 runs 15 residues. Germline V CDR1 and CDR2: MDHEN, SYDVKM. Deletions cut 5 bases from V and 10 bases from J, with 23 bases between. DNA of the CDR3: TGTGCCAGCAGTCCATGGGACTTTCAAATGAGGAGAGCTTTCTTT. It specifies CASSPWDFQMRRAFF.

In DNA form, the CDR3 reads TGCGCCAGCAGCTTGGGAGGGATCACCGGGGAGCTGTTTTTT. It specifies CASSLGGITGELFF. The chain recombines TRBV5-1 with TRBJ2-2; D is possibly TRBD2 (5 bases). V gave up 0 bases and J gave up 4 bases, with 7 bases separating them. Germline V gene sequence: CDR1 SGHRS, CDR2 YFSETQ. The CDR3 extends over 14 amino acids.

V is TRBV7-9 and J is TRBJ1-6; D is undetermined. The germline CDR1 and CDR2 sequences are SEHNR and FQNEAQ (reference sequence). Trimming pared 5 bases from V and 5 bases from J, leaving 16 bases between. This CDR3 is 16 amino acids long. CDR3: CASSQAVLSDNSPLHF. The CDR3 DNA is TGTGCCAGCAGCCAAGCTGTATTATCGGATAATTCACCCCTCCACTTT.

This clone was observed once. J is TRBJ1-4 and V is TRBV27; 8 bases map to TRBD1. Looked up from germline, CDR1 is MNHEY and CDR2 is SMNVEV (reference sequence). Germline trimming cut 6 bases from V and 11 bases from J; bases unmatched to any gene: 20. CDR3 length equals 17 residues. As DNA, the CDR3 is TGTGCCAGCAGCCACGGGACAGGCGTGGTCGCAGCCCCCAAACTGTTTTTT. Encoded protein: CASSHGTGVVAAPKLFF.

The rearrangement links TRBV10-2 to TRBJ1-1, with D perhaps matching TRBD1 (5 bases). The germline gives CDR1 WSHSY, CDR2 SAAADI. Trimming took off 6 bases at V and 0 bases at J, with 8 bases between the two ends. CDR3 length: 13 amino acids. CDR3 residues: CASRDNLNTEAFF. The CDR3 nucleotides are TGCGCCAGCAGGGACAATCTGAACACTGAAGCTTTCTTT.

A few counts support this clone. J is TRBJ1-5 and V is TRBV6-5, with TRBD1 identical over 9 bases. The CDR3 contains 15 residues. Looked up from germline, CDR1 is MNHEY and CDR2 is SVGAGI. Trimming took 4 bases from V and 6 from J; bases not matched to a gene: 7. CDR3 sequence reads: CASSSSQGARQPQHF. The CDR3 DNA reads as TGTGCCAGCAGTTCCTCACAGGGGGCTCGTCAGCCCCAGCATTTT.

This clone was observed once. The chain couples TRBV6-5 to TRBJ1-2, with TRBD1 matching 8 bases. Germline CDR1 reads MNHEY; CDR2 reads SVGAGI. The CDR3 runs 14 residues. V trimming: 6 bases; J trimming: 6 bases; junction bases outside the gene matches: 9. In DNA form, the CDR3 reads TGTGCCAGCAGCTTCGACAGGGGATGGGATGGCTACACCTTC. It is translated as CASSFDRGWDGYTF.

The chain couples TRBV10-3 to TRBJ1-1; D is possibly TRBD1 (5 bases). Per the germline V gene, CDR1 is ENHRY and CDR2 is SYGVKD. This CDR3 is built from 14 residues. Trimming removed 8 bases at V and 1 base at J, with 14 bases between. The CDR3 DNA is TGTGCCATCCACGCAGGGTGGGGGAACACTGAAGCTTTCTTT. It codes for CAIHAGWGNTEAFF.

This clone was seen a single time. The V call is TRBV21-1, the J call TRBJ2-6; the D call TRBD1 from the table was never checked on the DNA. TRBV21-1 is designated a pseudogene. The CDR3 contains 18 residues. The CDR3 region is CASSSRDRQSSGANVLTF. The CDR3 DNA reads as TGTGCCAGCAGCAGCCGGGACAGACAGAGCTCTGGGGCCAACGTCCTGACTTTC.

The chain has TRBV5-1 and TRBJ1-1, with 7 bases fitting TRBD1. The CDR3 consists of 15 residues. The germline CDR1 and CDR2 sequences are SGHRS and YFSETQ. The V and J ends lost 4 bases and 3 bases, in that order; junction bases with no gene match: 9. The CDR3 spells CASSKGTALYTEAFF. CDR3 DNA sequence: TGCGCCAGCAGCAAAGGGACAGCTCTCTACACTGAAGCTTTCTTT.